A single sample gave rise to the 29 T cell receptor beta chains below, sequenced in a study of identical twins. Each CDR3 protein is one row after TCRdb ran MiXCR on the 5' RACE reads. This table holds around 100,000 distinct CDR3 sequences, around 5.5% found once. Sequencing was carried out using memory T cells sorted from blood. These receptors came from a woman between 45 and 60 years old in good health.

This clonotype came up many times. J is TRBJ2-5 and V is TRBV3-1; D not resolved. Deletions cut 1 base from V and 5 bases from J, with 11 bases between. Germline V CDR1 and CDR2: LGHDT, YNNKEL (reference sequence). CDR3 length: 14 residues. CDR3 nucleotides: TGTGCCAGCAGCCAAGGGCGCCCCGGGGAGACCCAGTACTTC. It is translated as CASSQGRPGETQYF.

The sample holds many counts of this clonotype. The genes are TRBV4-1 and TRBJ1-3, with TRBD1 identical over 8 bases. Unmatched junction bases numbered 5, after V lost 4 bases and J lost 0 bases. There are 16 residues in the CDR3. Germline V gives CDR1 MGHRA, CDR2 YSYEKL. CDR3 protein: CASSLSTGGSGNTIYF. The CDR3, as DNA: TGCGCCAGCAGCCTCTCAACAGGGGGCTCTGGAAACACCATATATTTT.

In its sample, this clonotype was seen many times. The gene calls are TRBV7-8 and TRBJ2-7; D may be TRBD1 (7 bases). This CDR3 has 14 amino acids. Germline assignment: CDR1 SGHVS and CDR2 FQNEAQ. Trimming pared 5 bases from V and 4 bases from J, leaving 15 bases between. This chain's CDR3 is CASSPGGTEYEQYF. DNA for the CDR3: TGTGCCAGCAGCCCAGGGGGGACAGAGTACGAGCAGTACTTC. Full variable domain (rest looked up from reference TRBV7-8 and TRBJ2-7): GAGVSQSPRYKVAKRGQDVALRCDPISGHVSLFWYQQALGQGPEFLTYFQNEAQLDKSGLPSDRFFAERPEGSVSTLKIQRTQQEDSAVYLCASSPGGTEYEQYFGPGTRLTVT.

This clonotype came up many times. The chain uses TRBV6-6 and TRBJ2-1, with TRBD2 matching over 11 bases. V was pared by 4 bases and J by 4 bases, with 3 bases of the junction left unmatched. Germline V gives CDR1 MNHNY, CDR2 SVGAGI (reference sequence). The CDR3 extends over 15 amino acids. The chain's CDR3 is CASSSTSGKYNEQFF. The CDR3 bases are TGTGCCAGCAGTTCGACTAGCGGGAAGTACAATGAGCAGTTCTTC.

This clonotype showed up many times. The chain combines TRBV6-1 with TRBJ2-1, with 8 bases identical to TRBD1. This CDR3 region has 12 residues. Germline CDR1 reads MNHNS; CDR2 reads SASEGT. J lost 8 bases, V lost 10 bases, and 7 bases had no gene match. CDR3 in amino acids: CATTGGIYEQFF. In nucleotides, the CDR3 is TGTGCCACCACAGGGGGTATATATGAGCAGTTCTTC.

This clonotype was counted ten times or more. The chain employs TRBV10-3 and TRBJ1-5; maybe TRBD1 (6 bases). Between the trimmed V and J ends, which lost 6 bases and 3 bases, there was a span of 12 bases. The CDR3 consists of 14 residues. Germline loops: CDR1 ENHRY, CDR2 SYGVKD. CDR3 in amino acids: CAIRPGHNNQPQHF. CDR3 coding DNA: TGTGCCATCAGACCGGGACACAACAATCAGCCCCAGCATTTT.

Ten or more counts support this clonotype. J is TRBJ1-1 and V is TRBV5-1, with 12 positions matching TRBD1. Germline CDR1 is SGHRS and CDR2 is YFSETQ. The junction had 11 bases not matched to a gene; V was cut back by 9 bases and J by 11 bases. This CDR3 is 13 amino acids long. Written as DNA, the CDR3 is TGCGCCACCAAAACGGGACAGGGGGCTTTGGCTTTCTTT. Its protein is CATKTGQGALAFF.

As concerns this clonotype: A much larger clone is a single base away; this may be a read error. CDR3 DNA sequence: TGTGCCAGCAGTTACGCCGCCAATGAGCAGTTCTTC. Protein sequence: CASSYAANEQFF. This sequence joins TRBV6-5 and TRBJ2-1; D not resolved. CDR1 and CDR2 (germline): MNHEY, SVGAGI. This CDR3 comprises 12 residues. V shed 2 bases and J shed 6 bases, with 5 bases lying between them.

This clonotype came up many times. The V call is TRBV5-1, the J call TRBJ2-3; perhaps TRBD2 as D (7 bases). The CDR3 length is 14 residues. The germline gives CDR1 SGHRS, CDR2 YFSETQ. V was cut by 4 bases and J by 4 bases, with 13 bases left in between. The CDR3 nucleotides read TGCGCCAGCAGCGCCGGGGGGCGCTCAGATACGCAGTATTTT. Translation: CASSAGGRSDTQYF.

The genes are TRBV18 and TRBJ1-1; D ambiguous. Germline-derived CDR1 and CDR2 are KGHSH and LQKENI. This CDR3 is built from 14 residues. V shed 4 bases and J shed 1 base, with 10 bases lying between them. The CDR3 nucleotides read TGTGCCAGCTCACGGTCCCCGGAGAACACTGAAGCTTTCTTT. It encodes CASSRSPENTEAFF.

This clonotype was detected a few times. This sequence joins TRBV30 and TRBJ2-6; D is unclear. The CDR3 runs to 14 residues. Germline V gene data show CDR1 as GTSNPN and CDR2 as SVGIG (reference sequence). Trimming removed 4 bases from V and 4 bases from J, with 11 bases in between. CDR3 sequence (DNA): TGTGCCTGGACAGTTCCCTGGGGGGCCAACGTCCTGACTTTC. It translates to CAWTVPWGANVLTF.

Points on this clonotype: A much larger clone differs by one base, so this may be a read error. Given the absence of the conserved phenylalanine or tryptophan at the CDR3 end, a read error is likely. The rearrangement joins TRBV24-1 to TRBJ2-1, with D hard to call. Germline V gives CDR1 KGHDR, CDR2 SFDVKD. The CDR3 totals 12 residues. The ends were cut back, 3 bases at V and 7 bases at J, with 6 bases in the middle. The CDR3 loop reads CATSDRRNEQFC. The CDR3 nucleotides are TGTGCCACCAGTGATCGCAGGAATGAGCAGTTCTGC.

This clonotype was seen a few times. This rearrangement joins TRBV6-2 or TRBV6-3 to TRBJ1-2, with D uncertain. The CDR3 totals 13 residues. Germline CDR1 reads MNHEY; CDR2 reads SVGEGT. V lost 0 bases to trimming and J lost 8 bases, with 10 bases between them. CDR3 loop: CASSYSAGRGYTF. The CDR3 DNA reads TGTGCCAGCAGTTACTCGGCCGGACGGGGCTACACCTTC.

This clonotype was detected only a few times. The chain links TRBV27 to TRBJ2-7, with 8 bases fitting TRBD1. Per the germline V gene, CDR1 is MNHEY and CDR2 is SMNVEV (reference sequence). J was trimmed by 4 bases and V by 6 bases; bases with no gene match: 8. This CDR3 is built from 14 residues. CDR3 protein: CASSMSDRGYEQYV. CDR3 bases: TGTGCCAGCAGCATGTCCGACAGGGGATACGAGCAGTACGTC.

This clonotype was observed at least ten times. The V gene is TRBV6-5, the J gene TRBJ2-5; 8 bases fit TRBD2. V lost 7 bases, J lost 5 bases, and 3 bases stayed unmatched. The CDR3 runs to 12 residues. Germline CDR1 is MNHEY and CDR2 is SVGAGI. CDR3 amino acids: CASTGGPETQYF. The CDR3 nucleotides read TGTGCCAGCACGGGAGGGCCGGAGACCCAGTACTTC.

This clonotype appeared many times. The V gene is TRBV11-3, the J gene TRBJ2-1, with 11 bases aligning to TRBD2. The trim removed 6 bases at V and 7 bases at J, leaving 11 bases unmatched. Germline V gene lookup returns CDR1 SGHNT and CDR2 YENEEA. The CDR3 totals 16 residues. The CDR3 is CASSIIGLAGYNEQFF. In DNA form, the CDR3 reads TGTGCCAGCAGTATAATTGGACTAGCGGGTTATAATGAGCAGTTCTTC.

As regards this clonotype: A single base separates this from a much larger clone, so it may be a read error. The chain couples TRBV12-3 or TRBV12-4 to TRBJ2-4, with D perhaps TRBD2 (5 bases). The CDR3 contains 14 residues. The CDR3 DNA sequence: TGTGCCAGCAGATCGGGGTTAGCCAAAAGCATTCAGTACTTC. Translation gives CASRSGLAKSIQYF.

V gene TRBV12-3 or TRBV12-4 combines with J gene TRBJ2-5, with 7 bases fitting TRBD1. Trimming at V came to 5 bases and at J to 2 bases, leaving 8 bases not matched to a gene. This CDR3 has 15 amino acids. CDR3 sequence (DNA): TGTGCCAGCAGTCTTCGGACAGGTTCACAAGAGACCCAGTACTTC. It encodes CASSLRTGSQETQYF.

The chain joins TRBV2 to TRBJ2-1, with a weak D call TRBD2 (6 bases). Germline-derived CDR1 and CDR2 are SNHLY and FYNNEI. V lost 7 bases and J 6 bases, leaving 19 bases between the germline ends. This CDR3 has 15 residues. CDR3 nucleotide sequence: TGTGCCAGCAATAGGGGAGGTCCATCGAGCAATGAGCAGTTCTTC. It yields the protein CASNRGGPSSNEQFF.

This clonotype appeared many times. The V gene is TRBV5-1, the J gene TRBJ1-2; the D is unclear. The V end lost 4 bases, the J end lost 0 bases, and 7 bases lay between the germline ends. Germline loops: CDR1 SGHRS, CDR2 YFSETQ. The CDR3 spans 13 residues. The CDR3 coding sequence is TGCGCCAGCAGCCCATCCGCTAACTATGGCTACACCTTC. It yields the protein CASSPSANYGYTF. The full variable domain, its missing parts supplied by reference TRBV5-1 and TRBJ1-2, is KAGVTQTPRYLIKTRGQQVTLSCSPISGHRSVSWYQQTPGQGLQFLFEYFSETQRNKGNFPGRFSGRQFSNSRSEMNVSTLELGDSALYLCASSPSANYGYTFGSGTRLTVV.

This clonotype was counted ten times or more. The genes are TRBV27 and TRBJ2-5; 10 bases are shared with TRBD1. CDR3 length: 16 amino acids. CDR1 is MNHEY and CDR2 is SMNVEV in the germline V gene (reference sequence). J lost 4 bases, V lost 0 bases, and 5 bases had no gene match. The CDR3 sequence is CASSLSRDRGRETQYF. CDR3 DNA sequence: TGTGCCAGCAGTTTATCGCGGGACAGGGGAAGAGAGACCCAGTACTTC.

The table lists this clonotype with many counts. This sequence joins TRBV5-8 and TRBJ2-1, with D unclear. This CDR3 has 15 residues. Germline CDR1 reads SGHTS; CDR2 reads YDEGEE. Trimming removed 0 bases at V and 11 bases at J, with 18 bases between. In DNA form, the CDR3 reads TGTGCCAGCAGCTTGGGGCCTGCCACCGACCTGAAGCAGTTCTTC. The encoded protein is CASSLGPATDLKQFF.

This clonotype was recorded a few times. This chain uses TRBV10-2 with TRBJ2-1; D unresolved. V lost 6 bases to trimming and J lost 3 bases, with 6 bases between them. CDR1 is WSHSY, CDR2 SAAADI, per germline. CDR3 length: 12 amino acids. The CDR3 sequence: CASSDVYNEQFF. CDR3 coding DNA: TGCGCCAGCAGCGACGTCTACAATGAGCAGTTCTTC.

The table lists this clonotype with a few counts. The chain has TRBV10-3 and TRBJ2-1; 12 positions match TRBD1. The CDR3 runs to 15 residues. Trimming cost V 6 bases and J 8 bases; bases outside gene matches: 8. Germline lookup yields CDR1 ENHRY and CDR2 SYGVKD. The CDR3 nucleotides read TGTGCCATCAGAAACTCCGGGACAGGGGGCGATGAGCAGTTCTTC. Its protein product is CAIRNSGTGGDEQFF.

This clonotype was detected many times. The chain recombines TRBV5-1 with TRBJ2-3, with TRBD1 identical over 11 bases. With 4 bases clipped from V and 3 bases from J, the junction kept 10 bases outside the gene matches. The CDR3 spans 17 residues. The germline V gene encodes CDR1 SGHRS and CDR2 YFSETQ. This CDR3 is CASSPDGTGGWTDTQYF. CDR3 nucleotide sequence: TGCGCCAGCAGCCCCGACGGGACAGGGGGTTGGACAGATACGCAGTATTTT.

This clonotype came up many times. The chain couples TRBV14 to TRBJ2-1; tentatively, D is TRBD2 (6 bases). Germline CDR1 SGHDN, CDR2 FVKESK. CDR3 length: 15 amino acids. Trimming took 0 bases from V and 6 from J, leaving 12 bases between them. CDR3 DNA sequence: TGTGCCAGCAGCCAAGAACGCGGGATGGTCAATGAGCAGTTCTTC. As protein: CASSQERGMVNEQFF.

The CDR3 here is CARQLRAKNIQYF. The CDR3 nucleotides read TGTGCCAGACAGTTAAGGGCCAAAAACATTCAGTACTTC. J is TRBJ2-4 and V is TRBV2; D gene unclear. CDR1 and CDR2 from the germline V gene are SNHLY and FYNNEI. Trimming took off 9 bases at V and 1 base at J, with 10 bases between the two ends. The CDR3 contains 13 residues.

This clonotype occurred many times. This chain joins TRBV3-1 and TRBJ2-2; the D gene is possibly TRBD2 (6 bases). Deletions cut 0 bases from V and 0 bases from J, with 11 bases between. Germline loops: CDR1 LGHDT, CDR2 YNNKEL (reference sequence). The CDR3 spans 17 residues. The CDR3 nucleotides are TGTGCCAGCAGCCAAGACTTCGGAGGGACGAACACCGGGGAGCTGTTTTTT. Residues: CASSQDFGGTNTGELFF.

This clonotype has ten or more counts. The V and J genes are TRBV3-1 and TRBJ2-3; D gene ambiguous. The germline V gene encodes CDR1 LGHDT and CDR2 YNNKEL (reference sequence). V lost 4 bases to trimming and J lost 0 bases, with 11 bases between them. The CDR3 contains 15 residues. This CDR3 reads CASSPRTKSTDTQYF. CDR3 nucleotides: TGTGCCAGCAGCCCAAGGACCAAAAGCACAGATACGCAGTATTTT.